These 21 T cell receptor beta chains were all obtained from the same sample, sequenced in a study of CD8 T cells in ankylosing spondylitis. From the 5' RACE reads, TCRdb called clonotypes with MiXCR, one entry per CDR3 protein. In the table there are over 700,000 distinct CDR3 sequences, around 17% of which are singletons. Their target antigens are unknown. Study-wide results and limits: Ankylosing spondylitis blood appeared to be characterized by a TCR beta motif of eight highly homologous variants.

Sequenced material: blood, either unsorted or a sorted T cell fraction (not recorded which). The receptors come from a male donor with ankylosing spondylitis.

A few counts support this clonotype. The chain joins TRBV12-3 or TRBV12-4 to TRBJ2-5; TRBD2 matches 13 bases. This CDR3 spans 14 amino acids. With 5 bases clipped from V and 3 bases from J, the junction kept 0 bases outside the gene matches. This CDR3 reads CASSTSGGEETQYF. Written as DNA, the CDR3 is TGTGCCAGCAGTACTAGCGGGGGGGAAGAGACCCAGTACTTC.

The rearrangement uses TRBV10-3 and TRBJ1-2; D gene ambiguous. CDR3 length: 14 amino acids. Germline V CDR1 and CDR2: ENHRY, SYGVKD. The V end was cut by 3 bases, the J end by 6 bases, with 14 bases between. CDR3: CAISEIPHSDGYTF. CDR3 coding DNA: TGTGCCATCAGTGAAATCCCCCACAGTGATGGCTACACCTTC.

This chain joins TRBV19 and TRBJ1-6; D uncertain. Trimming took off 2 bases at V and 10 bases at J, with 6 bases between the two ends. This CDR3 spans 12 amino acids. The germline gives CDR1 LNHDA, CDR2 SQIVND (reference sequence). The CDR3 loop is CASSIPDSPLHF. The CDR3 nucleotides are TGTGCCAGTAGTATACCGGACTCACCCCTCCACTTT.

This clonotype turned up a few times. The chain is built from TRBV5-1 and TRBJ2-1, with 9 positions matching TRBD1. Germline CDR1 SGHRS, CDR2 YFSETQ. V was pared by 5 bases and J by 6 bases, with 15 bases of the junction left unmatched. This CDR3 region has 17 residues. The CDR3 coding sequence is TGCGCCAGCAGTAGATTCCCGGGACAGGGAGTGGTCAATGAGCAGTTCTTC. It codes for CASSRFPGQGVVNEQFF.

In its sample, this clonotype was seen a few times. The rearrangement links TRBV10-3 to TRBJ2-7, with 9 bases fitting TRBD2. The CDR3 is 13 residues long. Germline values: CDR1 ENHRY, CDR2 SYGVKD. Trimming at V came to 8 bases and at J to 7 bases, leaving 9 bases not matched to a gene. The DNA of the CDR3 is TGTGCCATCCAGGGGCTAGCGGGAAGTGAGCAGTACTTC. This encodes CAIQGLAGSEQYF.

The chain carries TRBV11-2 and TRBJ1-4; TRBD1 aligns across 8 bases. Germline CDR1 SGHAT, CDR2 FQNNGV. The CDR3 runs to 17 residues. The junction had 18 bases not matched to a gene; V was cut back by 8 bases and J by 7 bases. In DNA form, the CDR3 reads TGTGCCAGCCAGTTCCGCCGAGGGGACAGGTCGGGTGAAAAACTGTTTTTT. Protein: CASQFRRGDRSGEKLFF.

This clonotype was counted only a few times. The V and J genes are TRBV12-3 or TRBV12-4 and TRBJ2-1; 10 bases line up with TRBD2. The CDR3 covers 17 residues. After removal of 6 bases from V and 3 bases from J, the junction contained 11 bases not matched to a gene. CDR3 nucleotide sequence: TGTGCCAGCAGCCGCTTAACAAGGACTAGCGGCTACAATGAGCAGTTCTTC. The encoded protein is CASSRLTRTSGYNEQFF.

A few counts support this clonotype. This chain uses TRBV12-3 or TRBV12-4 with TRBJ2-5; 11 nucleotides agree with TRBD1. This CDR3 spans 16 amino acids. V shed 3 bases and J 2 bases; nucleotides not matched to a gene: 5. The chain's CDR3 is CASSFGDRGVQETQYF. CDR3 nucleotide sequence: TGTGCCAGCAGTTTTGGGGACAGGGGGGTACAAGAGACCCAGTACTTC.

The CDR3 bases are TGTGCCAGCTCACCCTGGAGCTCCTACGAGCAGTACTTC. Its protein product is CASSPWSSYEQYF. The V and J genes are TRBV18 and TRBJ2-7, with D unresolved. The germline gives CDR1 KGHSH, CDR2 LQKENI. This CDR3 region has 13 residues. V lost 3 bases, J lost 0 bases, and 6 bases lay in between.

This clonotype showed up just a few times. The chain is built from TRBV7-2 and TRBJ2-2, with D possibly being TRBD1 (5 bases). The germline CDR1 and CDR2 sequences are SGHTA and FQGNSA. CDR3 length: 16 residues. Trimming took 5 bases from V and 2 from J, leaving 15 bases between them. CDR3 nucleotide sequence: TGTGCCAGCAGCCGAGCGTTGACAGTAAACACCGGGGAGCTGTTTTTT. As protein: CASSRALTVNTGELFF.

This clonotype was counted between two and nine times. In DNA, the CDR3 is TGTGCCAGCAGAAGACCTAACACCGGGGAGCTGTTTTTT. Its protein product is CASRRPNTGELFF. The J gene is TRBJ2-2, the V gene TRBV27; D remains unclear. V was shortened by 6 bases and J by 2 bases, with 7 bases between the two germline ends. This CDR3 is built from 13 residues. Looked up from germline, CDR1 is MNHEY and CDR2 is SMNVEV (reference sequence).

Regarding this clonotype: A read error is possible here, since a much larger clone lies one base away. The chain has TRBV5-5 and TRBJ2-2; tentatively, D is TRBD2 (6 bases). Germline V gene sequence: CDR1 SGHKS, CDR2 YYEKEE (reference sequence). The CDR3 runs to 15 residues. CDR3 region: CAISPGVMNTGELFF. The CDR3 DNA sequence: TGTGCCATCAGCCCGGGGGTGATGAACACCGGGGAGCTGTTTTTT. The full variable domain, in which reference TRBV5-5 and TRBJ2-2 provide the parts outside the CDR3, is DAGVTQSPTHLIKTRGQQVTLRCSPISGHKSVSWYQQVLGQGPQFIFQYYEKEERGRGNFPDRFSARQFPNYSSELNVNALLLGDSALYLCAISPGVMNTGELFFGEGSRLTVL.

This sequence joins TRBV5-1 and TRBJ2-3, with TRBD1 as a possible D gene (6 bases). Germline V gene lookup returns CDR1 SGHRS and CDR2 YFSETQ. Trimming stripped 4 bases from V and 0 bases from J, with 15 bases between. The CDR3 extends over 16 amino acids. The CDR3 region is CASSMSGETSTDTQYF. CDR3 DNA: TGCGCCAGCAGCATGTCAGGGGAAACTAGCACAGATACGCAGTATTTT.

This clonotype was seen a few times. The V gene is TRBV12-3 or TRBV12-4, the J gene TRBJ1-5; TRBD1 might be the D (6 bases). V lost 1 base, J lost 5 bases, and 15 bases lay in between. The CDR3 consists of 16 residues. This CDR3 is CASSLDGGATDQPQHF. As DNA, the CDR3 is TGTGCCAGCAGTTTAGATGGGGGGGCGACGGATCAGCCCCAGCATTTT.

This clonotype was found a few times. The rearrangement joins TRBV3-1 to TRBJ2-1, with D unresolved. The germline V gene has CDR1 LGHDT and CDR2 YNNKEL (reference sequence). Trimming left V 3 bases short and J 7 bases short, with 7 bases between. The CDR3 contains 12 residues. Here the CDR3 DNA reads TGTGCCAGCAGCCAGCTGCAGAATGAGCAGTTCTTC. Translating gives CASSQLQNEQFF.

V and J are TRBV11-2 and TRBJ1-2; D may be TRBD1 (6 bases). V was cut by 2 bases and J by 4 bases, with 26 bases left in between. Per the germline V gene, CDR1 is SGHAT and CDR2 is FQNNGV. This CDR3 comprises 19 residues. This chain's CDR3 is CASSLSSQGSGENGYGYTF. CDR3 in DNA: TGTGCCAGCAGCTTATCTTCACAGGGATCCGGAGAGAATGGCTATGGCTACACCTTC.

V usage is TRBV7-2 and J usage is TRBJ2-3; D is perhaps TRBD1 (6 bases). The ends were cut back, 4 bases at V and 2 bases at J, with 10 bases in the middle. Germline V gene lookup returns CDR1 SGHTA and CDR2 FQGNSA. CDR3 size: 14 residues. The CDR3 is CASSSDRITDTQYF. The CDR3 DNA follows: TGTGCCAGCAGCTCCGACAGGATCACAGATACGCAGTATTTT.

The V call is TRBV5-1, the J call TRBJ2-5, with D possibly called TRBD1 or TRBD2 (5 bases each). With 4 bases removed from V and 7 bases from J, the gap between germline ends came to 23 bases. Germline V CDR1 and CDR2: SGHRS, YFSETQ. The CDR3 loop spans 16 amino acids. In DNA, the CDR3 is TGCGCCAGCAGCCCCCTGGGGCAGAGGGCCCGAAGGACCCAGTACTTC. It codes for CASSPLGQRARRTQYF. Looking up the rest from reference TRBV5-1 and TRBJ2-5 gives the full variable domain: KAGVTQTPRYLIKTRGQQVTLSCSPISGHRSVSWYQQTPGQGLQFLFEYFSETQRNKGNFPGRFSGRQFSNSRSEMNVSTLELGDSALYLCASSPLGQRARRTQYFGPGTRLLVL.

This clonotype was found a few times. The chain links TRBV5-1 to TRBJ1-2; 8 bases fit TRBD1. The junction had 10 bases not matched to a gene; V was cut back by 0 bases and J by 6 bases. The CDR3 length is 16 residues. Germline loops: CDR1 SGHRS, CDR2 YFSETQ. The CDR3 DNA reads as TGCGCCAGCAGCTTGGGACCCTCACAGGGGGAGGATGGCTACACCTTC. Protein sequence: CASSLGPSQGEDGYTF.

The chain is built from TRBV7-9 and TRBJ2-2; D gene unclear. Germline CDR1 and CDR2: SEHNR and FQNEAQ (reference sequence). The V gene lost 3 bases and the J gene lost 6 bases, with 5 bases spanning the gap. The CDR3 sequence is 12 residues long. The CDR3 loop is CASSFEAGELFF. The CDR3 DNA reads as TGTGCCAGCAGCTTTGAGGCCGGGGAGCTGTTTTTT.

This clonotype was seen repeatedly, ten times or more. The chain uses TRBV24-1 and TRBJ2-7, with a possible D match to TRBD1 (5 bases). This CDR3 region has 14 residues. Germline V gene sequence: CDR1 KGHDR, CDR2 SFDVKD. V dropped 7 bases and J dropped 0 bases, with 12 bases sitting between them. The CDR3 loop reads CATREAQGSYEQYF. The CDR3 DNA is TGTGCCACCAGAGAGGCGCAGGGCTCCTACGAGCAGTACTTC.